This TCR beta chain was captured by sequencing in a study of regulatory and conventional T cells in RAG deficiency. Data came from immunoSEQ multiplex PCR; TCRdb stores just in-frame clones and leaves some out. The sample shows 8,000 to 10,000 clones, around 90% of them seen only once. About this clone itself: The target antigen is unknown.

Regulatory T cells were sorted from blood as CD4+ CD25-high CD127-low cells. Regarding the study as a whole: In Omenn syndrome, Treg and Tconv repertoires overlapped >75%.

Germline CDR1 and CDR2: SGHRS and YFSETQ. The CDR3 sequence is 14 residues long. V gave up 0 bases and J gave up 6 bases; unmatched junction bases: 2. Another study also made use of these data, one on regulatory T cells. This second study says: The primer mix had 52 TRBV and 13 TRBJ primers. In patients, unique TRB V-J pairs were restricted and V/J usage skewed, especially in Tregs.

The V gene is TRBV5-1, the J gene TRBJ2-2; TRBD1 aligns across 7 bases. The source is a human donor in good health. Sequencing was performed on Tregs sorted from blood. CDR3 region: CASSLEQGAGELFF. CDR3 sequence (DNA): TGCGCCAGCAGCTTGGAGCAGGGGGCCGGGGAGCTGTTTTTT.